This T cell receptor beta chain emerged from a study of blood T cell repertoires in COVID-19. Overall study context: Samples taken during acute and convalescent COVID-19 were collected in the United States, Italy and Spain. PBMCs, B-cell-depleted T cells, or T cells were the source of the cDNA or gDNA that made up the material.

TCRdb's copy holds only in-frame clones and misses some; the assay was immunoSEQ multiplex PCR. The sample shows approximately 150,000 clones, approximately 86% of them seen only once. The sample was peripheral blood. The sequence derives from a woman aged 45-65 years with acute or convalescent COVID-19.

In DNA, the CDR3 is TGTGCCAGCAGACTGACAGGGGAAAACAACTATGGCTACACCTTC. It encodes CASRLTGENNYGYTF. The rearrangement uses TRBV27 and TRBJ1-2, with 8 positions matching TRBD1. The germline V gene has CDR1 MNHEY and CDR2 SMNVEV (reference sequence). V shed 6 bases and J 2 bases; nucleotides not matched to a gene: 8. The CDR3 is 15 residues long.